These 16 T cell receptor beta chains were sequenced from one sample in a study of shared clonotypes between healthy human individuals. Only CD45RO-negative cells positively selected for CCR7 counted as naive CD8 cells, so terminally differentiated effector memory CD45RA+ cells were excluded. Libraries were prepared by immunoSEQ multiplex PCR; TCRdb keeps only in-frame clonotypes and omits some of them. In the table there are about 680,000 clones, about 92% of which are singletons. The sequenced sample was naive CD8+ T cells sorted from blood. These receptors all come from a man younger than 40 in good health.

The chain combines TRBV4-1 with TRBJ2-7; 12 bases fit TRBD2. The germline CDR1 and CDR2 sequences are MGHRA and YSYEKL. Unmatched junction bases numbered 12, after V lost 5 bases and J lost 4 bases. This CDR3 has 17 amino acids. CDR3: CASSFRTSGITTYEQYF. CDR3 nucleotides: TGCGCCAGCAGCTTTCGGACTAGCGGGATTACCACTTACGAGCAGTACTTC.

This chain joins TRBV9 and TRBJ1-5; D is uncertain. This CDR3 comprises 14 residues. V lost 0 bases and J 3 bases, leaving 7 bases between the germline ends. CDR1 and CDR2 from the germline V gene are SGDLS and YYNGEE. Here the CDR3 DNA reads TGTGCCAGCAGCGTAGGGGGATACAATCAGCCCCAGCATTTT. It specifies CASSVGGYNQPQHF.

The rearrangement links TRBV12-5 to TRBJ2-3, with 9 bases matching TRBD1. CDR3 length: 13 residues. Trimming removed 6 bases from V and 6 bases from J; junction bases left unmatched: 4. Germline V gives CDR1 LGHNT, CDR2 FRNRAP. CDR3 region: CASGTGQGDTQYF. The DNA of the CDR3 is TGTGCTAGTGGGACGGGACAGGGTGATACGCAGTATTTT.

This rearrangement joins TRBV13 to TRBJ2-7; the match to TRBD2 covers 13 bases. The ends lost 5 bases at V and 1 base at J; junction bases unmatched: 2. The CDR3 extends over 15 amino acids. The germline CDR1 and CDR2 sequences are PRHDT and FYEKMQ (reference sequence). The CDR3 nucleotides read TGTGCCAGCAGCCAGGGACTAGCGGGATCCTACGAGCAGTACTTC. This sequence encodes CASSQGLAGSYEQYF.

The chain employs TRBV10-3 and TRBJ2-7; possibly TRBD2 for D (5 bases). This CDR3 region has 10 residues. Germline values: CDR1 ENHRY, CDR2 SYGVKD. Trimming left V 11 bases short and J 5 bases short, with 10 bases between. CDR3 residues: CAAGGHEQYF. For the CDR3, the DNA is TGTGCCGCTGGAGGACACGAGCAGTACTTC.

The DNA for the CDR3 is TGCGCCAGCAGCCAAGAGCGAGCGTCCGGAAACACCATATATTTT. Its protein is CASSQERASGNTIYF. The genes are TRBV4-1 and TRBJ1-3; D is unclear. V lost 0 bases and J lost 4, with 10 bases in between. There are 15 residues in the CDR3. Germline CDR1 MGHRA, CDR2 YSYEKL.

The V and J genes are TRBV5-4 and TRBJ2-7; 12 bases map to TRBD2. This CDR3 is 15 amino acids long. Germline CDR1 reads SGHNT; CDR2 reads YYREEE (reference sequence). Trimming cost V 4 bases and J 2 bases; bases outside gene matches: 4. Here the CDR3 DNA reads TGTGCCAGCAGCCACGGACTAGCGGGACCCTACGAGCAGTACTTC. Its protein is CASSHGLAGPYEQYF.

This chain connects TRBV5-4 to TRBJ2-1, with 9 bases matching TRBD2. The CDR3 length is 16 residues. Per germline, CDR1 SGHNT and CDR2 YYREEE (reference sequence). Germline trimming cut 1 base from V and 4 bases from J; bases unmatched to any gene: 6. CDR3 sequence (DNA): TGTGCCAGCAGCTTGTCCGGGACTAGCCGTTACAATGAGCAGTTCTTC. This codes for CASSLSGTSRYNEQFF.

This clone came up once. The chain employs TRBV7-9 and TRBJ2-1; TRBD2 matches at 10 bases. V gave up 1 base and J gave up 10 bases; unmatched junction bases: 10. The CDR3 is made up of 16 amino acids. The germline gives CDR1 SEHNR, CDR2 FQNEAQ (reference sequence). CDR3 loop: CASSLVASGSIGEQFF. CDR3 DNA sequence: TGTGCCAGCAGCTTAGTTGCTAGCGGGAGTATTGGGGAGCAGTTCTTC.

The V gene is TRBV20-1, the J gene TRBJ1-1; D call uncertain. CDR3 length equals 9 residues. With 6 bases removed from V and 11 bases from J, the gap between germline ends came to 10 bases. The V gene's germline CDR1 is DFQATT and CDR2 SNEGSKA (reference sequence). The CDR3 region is CSAQRWAFF. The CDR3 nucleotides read TGCAGTGCCCAACGGTGGGCTTTCTTT.

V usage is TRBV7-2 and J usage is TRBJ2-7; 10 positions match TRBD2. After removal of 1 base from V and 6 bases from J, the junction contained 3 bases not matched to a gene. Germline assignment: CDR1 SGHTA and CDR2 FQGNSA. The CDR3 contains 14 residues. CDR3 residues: CASSLEVAGGEQYF. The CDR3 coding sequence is TGTGCCAGCAGCTTAGAGGTAGCGGGAGGCGAGCAGTACTTC.

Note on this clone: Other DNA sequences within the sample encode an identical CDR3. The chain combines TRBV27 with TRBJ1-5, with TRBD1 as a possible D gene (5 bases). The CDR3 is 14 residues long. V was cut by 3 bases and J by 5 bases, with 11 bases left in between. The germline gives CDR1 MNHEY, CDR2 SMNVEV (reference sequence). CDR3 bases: TGTGCCAGCAGTTTGGGACGGGGCTATCAGCCCCAGCATTTT. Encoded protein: CASSLGRGYQPQHF.

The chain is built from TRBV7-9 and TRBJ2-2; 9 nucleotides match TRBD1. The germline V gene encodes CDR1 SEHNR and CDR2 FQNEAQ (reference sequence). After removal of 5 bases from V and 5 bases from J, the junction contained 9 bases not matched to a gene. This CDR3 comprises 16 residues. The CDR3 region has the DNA TGTGCCAGCAGCCCACCTTGGGACAGGGTAACCGGGGAGCTGTTTTTT. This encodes CASSPPWDRVTGELFF.

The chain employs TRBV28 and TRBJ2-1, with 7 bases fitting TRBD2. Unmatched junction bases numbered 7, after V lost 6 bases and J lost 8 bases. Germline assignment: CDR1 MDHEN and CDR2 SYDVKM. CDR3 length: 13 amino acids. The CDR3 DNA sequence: TGTGCCAGCAGAACGGGAGGTAAGGATGAGCAGTTCTTC. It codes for CASRTGGKDEQFF.

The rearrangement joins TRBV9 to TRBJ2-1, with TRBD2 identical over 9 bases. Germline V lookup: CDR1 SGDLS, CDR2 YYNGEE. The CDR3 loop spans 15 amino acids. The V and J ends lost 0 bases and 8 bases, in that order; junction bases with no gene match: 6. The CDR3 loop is CASSVDEREADEQFF. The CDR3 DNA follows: TGTGCCAGCAGCGTAGATGAGCGGGAGGCCGATGAGCAGTTCTTC.

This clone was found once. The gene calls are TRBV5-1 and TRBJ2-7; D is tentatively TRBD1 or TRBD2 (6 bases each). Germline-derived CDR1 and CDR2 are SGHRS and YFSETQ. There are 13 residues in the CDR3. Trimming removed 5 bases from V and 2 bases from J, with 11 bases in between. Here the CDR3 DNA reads TGCGCCAGCAGTCTAGGGGGGACCTACGAGCAGTACTTC. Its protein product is CASSLGGTYEQYF.